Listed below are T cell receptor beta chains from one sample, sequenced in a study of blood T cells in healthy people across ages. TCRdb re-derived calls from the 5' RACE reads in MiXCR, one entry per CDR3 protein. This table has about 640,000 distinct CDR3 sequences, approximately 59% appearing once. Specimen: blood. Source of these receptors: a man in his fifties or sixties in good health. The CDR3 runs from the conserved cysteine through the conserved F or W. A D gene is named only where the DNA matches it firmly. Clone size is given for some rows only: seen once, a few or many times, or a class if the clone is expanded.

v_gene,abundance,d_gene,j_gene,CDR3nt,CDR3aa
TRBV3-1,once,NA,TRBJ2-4,TGTGCCAGCAGCCAACAGGGTGTGGGGGGAAACATTCAGTACTTC,CASSQQGVGGNIQYF
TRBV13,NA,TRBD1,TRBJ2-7,TGTGCCAGCAGCAAGGGACAGATGAGCTCCTACGAGCAGTACTTC,CASSKGQMSSYEQYF
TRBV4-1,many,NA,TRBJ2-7,TGCGCCAGCAGCCCTCAGACGGGATACGAGCAGTACTTC,CASSPQTGYEQYF
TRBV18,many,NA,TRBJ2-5,TGTGCCAGCTCAGCGACAGGTGTAAAAGAGACCCAGTACTTC,CASSATGVKETQYF
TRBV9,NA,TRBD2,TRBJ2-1,TGTGCCAGCGGGACTAGCGCTAACAATGAGCAGTTCTTC,CASGTSANNEQFF
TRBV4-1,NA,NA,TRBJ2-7,TGCGCCAGCAGCCAAGTGGCACCGAACTACGAGCAGTACTTC,CASSQVAPNYEQYF
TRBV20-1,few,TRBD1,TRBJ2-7,TGCAGTGCTAGAGGGACAGGGGGCTACGAGCAGTACTTC,CSARGTGGYEQYF
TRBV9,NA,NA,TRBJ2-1,TGTGCCAGCAGCGTAGAACTAGCTGGGTACAATGAGCAGTTCTTC,CASSVELAGYNEQFF
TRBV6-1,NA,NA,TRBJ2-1,TGTGCCAGCAGTGTCAACGGGGCGGTGCGGAATGAGCAGTTCTTC,CASSVNGAVRNEQFF
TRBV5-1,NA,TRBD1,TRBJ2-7,TGCGCCAGCAGCTCCGGGCAGGGGGATCGCGAGCAGTACTTC,CASSSGQGDREQYF
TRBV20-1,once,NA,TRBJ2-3,TGCAGTGCTCCCGTTTTTAGCGGAGGAACAGATACGCAGTATTTT,CSAPVFSGGTDTQYF
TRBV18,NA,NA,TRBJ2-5,TGTGCCAGCTCACCGGGGGCGCAGACCCAGTACTTC,CASSPGAQTQYF
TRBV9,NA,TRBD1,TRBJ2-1,TGTGCCAGCAGCCCCATCGGACAGGGGGCCTACAATGAGCAGTTCTTC,CASSPIGQGAYNEQFF
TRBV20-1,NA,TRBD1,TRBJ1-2,TGCAGTGCTAGAGAAGATGTACGGACAGGGTATGGCTACACCTTC,CSAREDVRTGYGYTF
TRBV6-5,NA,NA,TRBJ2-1,TGTGCCAGCAGTTACGGGGGGGCGTCCTACAATGAGCAGTTCTTC,CASSYGGASYNEQFF
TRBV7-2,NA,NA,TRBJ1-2,TGTGCCAGCAGCTTAACAGGGACACTGTATGGCTACACCTTC,CASSLTGTLYGYTF
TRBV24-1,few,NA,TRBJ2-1,TGTGCCACCAGTGATCAACCACTACCAGTTGCAGAGCAGTTCTTC,CATSDQPLPVAEQFF
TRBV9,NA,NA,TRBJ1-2,TGTGCCAGCAGCGTAGACGGCTCACCGACGAGGGGCTACACCTTC,CASSVDGSPTRGYTF
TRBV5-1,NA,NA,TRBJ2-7,TGCGCCAGCAGCGTACCACCGAGGGGTCAACACGAGCAGTACTTC,CASSVPPRGQHEQYF
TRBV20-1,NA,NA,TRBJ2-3,TGCAGTGCTAGAGGGGGGTGGTCAGATACGCAGTATTTT,CSARGGWSDTQYF
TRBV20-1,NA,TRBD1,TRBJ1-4,TGCAGTGCTACTCGTAGGCGGGACAGGGGGCTTCGGGATGAAAAACTGTTTTTT,CSATRRRDRGLRDEKLFF
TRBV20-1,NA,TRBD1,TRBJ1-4,TGCAGTGCCCCGAGGACAGGGAAGGATGAAAAACTGTTTTTT,CSAPRTGKDEKLFF
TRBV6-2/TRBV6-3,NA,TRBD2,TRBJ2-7,TGTGCCAGCAGTTTCCAGATAGCGGGGGGACGTAACGAGCAGTACTTC,CASSFQIAGGRNEQYF
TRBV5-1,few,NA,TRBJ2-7,TGCGCCAGCAGCTCCTCAGTAGGGTGGGGAGACGAGCAGTACTTC,CASSSSVGWGDEQYF
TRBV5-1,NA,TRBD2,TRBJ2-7,TGCGCCAGCAGCTTGACTAGCGGGTTCTCCTACGAGCAGTACTTC,CASSLTSGFSYEQYF
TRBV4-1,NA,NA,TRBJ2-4,TGCGCCAGCAGCCAAGATTCCCGGGGAATAGCCAAAAACATTCAGTACTTC,CASSQDSRGIAKNIQYF
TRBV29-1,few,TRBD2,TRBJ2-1,TGCAGCGTTCTAGCGGGGGGCGGAAATGAGCAGTTCTTC,CSVLAGGGNEQFF
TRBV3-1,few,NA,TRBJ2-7,TGTGCCAGCAGCCAAGGGGTCAGGGGCTACGAGCAGTACTTC,CASSQGVRGYEQYF
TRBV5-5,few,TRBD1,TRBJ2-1,TGTGCCAGCAGTTTTGGGACAGGTAGCTACAATGAGCAGTTCTTC,CASSFGTGSYNEQFF
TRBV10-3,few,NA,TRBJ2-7,TGTGCCATCAGTGAGTCGGCGGACAGCGGGGAGCAGTACTTC,CAISESADSGEQYF
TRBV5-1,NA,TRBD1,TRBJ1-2,TGCGCCAGCAGCTTGGATACCGGGACAGAAGGTGGCTACACCTTC,CASSLDTGTEGGYTF
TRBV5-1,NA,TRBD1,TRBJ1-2,TGCGCCAGCAGCTTGGAGGGACAGCCACACTATGGCTACACCTTC,CASSLEGQPHYGYTF
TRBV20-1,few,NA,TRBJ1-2,TGCAGTGCCAAGGCAGGGCGGAACTATGGCTACACCTTC,CSAKAGRNYGYTF
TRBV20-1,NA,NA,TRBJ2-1,TGCAGTGCTCCCACAGGGAATGAGCAGTTCTTC,CSAPTGNEQFF
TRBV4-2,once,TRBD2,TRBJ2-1,TGTGCCAGCAGCCAAGGGTCACTAGCGGCCTACAATGAGCAGTTCTTC,CASSQGSLAAYNEQFF
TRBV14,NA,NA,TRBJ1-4,TGTGCCAGCAGCCAAGAGGTCTCAACTAATGAAAAACTGTTTTTT,CASSQEVSTNEKLFF
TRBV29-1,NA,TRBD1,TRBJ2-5,TGCAGCGTCCGGGACAGTAAAGAGACCCAGTACTTC,CSVRDSKETQYF
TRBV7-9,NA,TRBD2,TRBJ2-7,TGTGCCAGCAGCCCCAGTTCAGCGGGGGCCTCCTACGAGCAGTACTTC,CASSPSSAGASYEQYF
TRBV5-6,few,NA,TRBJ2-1,TGTGCCAGCAGCTTGTACAGATACAATGAGCAGTTCTTC,CASSLYRYNEQFF
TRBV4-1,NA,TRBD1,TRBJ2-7,TGCGCCAGCAGCCAAGCGCCGGGACAGGGGTATAGCGAGCAGTACTTC,CASSQAPGQGYSEQYF
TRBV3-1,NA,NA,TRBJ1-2,TGTGCCAGCAGCCAAGTGACCATAGCTAACTATGGCTACACCTTC,CASSQVTIANYGYTF
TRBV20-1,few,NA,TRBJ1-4,TGCAGTGCTAACGTGGGGGCTGATAATGAAAAACTGTTTTTT,CSANVGADNEKLFF
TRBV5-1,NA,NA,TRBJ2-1,TGCGCCAGCAGCGTCGGTGCGGGGACCTACAATGAGCAGTTCTTC,CASSVGAGTYNEQFF
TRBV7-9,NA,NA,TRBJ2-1,TGTGCCAGCACCAAGACAGATTACAATGAGCAGTTCTTC,CASTKTDYNEQFF
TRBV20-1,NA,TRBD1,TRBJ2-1,TGCAGTGCCAACCCGGGACAGAGGGGCGAGCAGTTCTTC,CSANPGQRGEQFF
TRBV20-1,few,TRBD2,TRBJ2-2,TGCAGTGCTAGAGTGGCTAGCGGGGGACCGAACACCGGGGAGCTGTTTTTT,CSARVASGGPNTGELFF
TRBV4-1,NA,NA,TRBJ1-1,TGCGCCAGCAGCCAATGGGTCGGGGGACCAACTGAAGCTTTCTTT,CASSQWVGGPTEAFF
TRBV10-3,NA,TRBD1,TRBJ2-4,TGTGCCAGCAGTACAGGGGAACAAAACATTCAGTACTTC,CASSTGEQNIQYF
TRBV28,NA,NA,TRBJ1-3,TGTGCCAGCAGTTTAACCCTAGACACCATATATTTT,CASSLTLDTIYF
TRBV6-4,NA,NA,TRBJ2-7,TGTGCCAGCAGTCCCATCGCCGGTCCCTACGAGCAGTACTTC,CASSPIAGPYEQYF
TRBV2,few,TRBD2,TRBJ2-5,TGTGCCAGCACCTTGGGACTACAAGAGACCCAGTACTTC,CASTLGLQETQYF
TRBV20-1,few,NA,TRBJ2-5,TGCAGTGCCCCCGGCAGGGAAGAGACCCAGTACTTC,CSAPGREETQYF
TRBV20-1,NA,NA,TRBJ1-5,TGCAGTGTTACAGGTGATGGTCATCAGCCCCAGCATTTT,CSVTGDGHQPQHF
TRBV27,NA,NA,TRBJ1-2,TGTGCCAGCAGTATGTCTTGGACCGCCTTGGGCTACATCTTC,CASSMSWTALGYIF
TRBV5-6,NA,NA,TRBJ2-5,TGTGCCAGCAGCTCACCTCGGGTAGTTTTGGGGGAGACCCAGTACTTC,CASSSPRVVLGETQYF
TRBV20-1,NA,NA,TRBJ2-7,TGCAGTGCTCTAGAGGGGCCCAGGGTCGAGCAGTACTTC,CSALEGPRVEQYF
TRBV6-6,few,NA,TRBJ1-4,TGTGCCAGTTTTGATCAGGGAGCTAATGAAAAACTGTTTTTT,CASFDQGANEKLFF